This record looks at one T cell receptor (beta chain) sequence and its context. Its antigen is undetermined. Trimming removed 5 bases from V and 3 bases from J, with 20 bases in between. The CDR3 totals 16 residues. Germline V lookup: CDR1 MDHEN, CDR2 SYDVKM. Each of the donors was a healthy adult who was HIV-negative and had not had a recent acute infection or vaccination. Only in-frame clones appear in the TCRdb table, and some are missing; sequencing was by immunoSEQ multiplex PCR. Counted here are 550,000 to 850,000 clones, over 55% occurring once; the ten biggest clones make up about 1.7%. The data derive from a study of shared clonotypes between healthy human individuals. Study-wide findings and caveats: The study drew on few donors, limiting represented genetic and exposure-history diversity.

Source material: memory CD4+ T cells sorted from blood. Subset: CD45RA-negative fraction. This chain connects TRBV28 to TRBJ2-7, with TRBD2 as a possible D gene (5 bases). The receptor's source is a woman younger than 45 in good health. The CDR3 spells CASSSGRRTNFYEQYF. The CDR3 region has the DNA TGTGCCAGCAGTAGCGGTAGGAGGACGAACTTCTACGAGCAGTACTTC.